This T cell receptor beta chain appears in the sequencing data of a study of molecular identifiers for immune sequencing clone quantification. Via MiXCR, TCRdb re-called the PCR reads, giving one row per CDR3 protein. The sample carries fewer than 45,000 distinct CDR3 sequences, approximately 20% recorded once. Germline V gene lookup returns CDR1 SGHDT and CDR2 YYEEEE. The CDR3 length is 13 residues. V dropped 0 bases and J dropped 2 bases, with 6 bases sitting between them. This clonotype has a handful of counts. This receptor was obtained from a human donor in good health. Some libraries in this study had Jurkat cell RNA spiked in. Sequences were obtained from naive CD8+ T cells from blood, with Jurkat cell RNA spiked in. Subset in this sample: FACS-sorted CD8+CD4-CCR7+CD45RA+ naive T cells. The chain links TRBV5-6 to TRBJ2-7; no firm D call. CDR3 residues: CASSLDGPYEQYF. The CDR3 DNA follows: TGTGCCAGCAGCTTGGACGGACCCTACGAGCAGTACTTC.